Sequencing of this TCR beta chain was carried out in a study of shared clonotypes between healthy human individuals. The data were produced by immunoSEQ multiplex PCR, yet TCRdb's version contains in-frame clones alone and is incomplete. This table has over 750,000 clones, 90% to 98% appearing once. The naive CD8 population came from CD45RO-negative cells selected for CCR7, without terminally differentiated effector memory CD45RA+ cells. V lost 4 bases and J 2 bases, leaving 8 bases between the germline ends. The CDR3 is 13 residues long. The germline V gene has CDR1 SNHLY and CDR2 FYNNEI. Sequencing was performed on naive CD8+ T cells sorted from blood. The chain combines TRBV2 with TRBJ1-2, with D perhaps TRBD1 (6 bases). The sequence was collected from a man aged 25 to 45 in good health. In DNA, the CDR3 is TGTGCCAGCAGTGCCGGGACAAACTATGGCTACACCTTC. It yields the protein CASSAGTNYGYTF.